Below are 31 T cell receptor beta chains sequenced from a single sample in a study of identical twins. MiXCR, run by TCRdb on the 5' RACE reads, gives a single entry per CDR3 protein. Among some 630,000 distinct CDR3 sequences listed, around 7.5% were seen once. These records were also assigned to another study, of yellow fever vaccine responses in identical twins.

Sequenced: PBMCs. These TCRs come from a woman between 18 and 29 years old in good health.

This clonotype came up many times. The chain has TRBV20-1 and TRBJ2-1; D unresolved. Trimming took 3 bases from V and 9 from J, leaving 9 bases between them. From germline, CDR1 is DFQATT and CDR2 SNEGSKA (reference sequence). The CDR3 runs 11 residues. CDR3 protein: CSARSVGEQFF. As DNA, the CDR3 is TGCAGTGCTAGGTCGGTAGGTGAGCAGTTCTTC.

The table lists this clonotype with a few counts. The rearrangement uses TRBV7-2 and TRBJ2-1; 9 bases align to TRBD2. The CDR3 sequence is 17 residues long. Trimming took 5 bases from V and 5 from J; bases not matched to a gene: 13. Germline assignment: CDR1 SGHTA and CDR2 FQGNSA. The CDR3 DNA reads TGTGCCAGCAGCCCTAGGTTGGCTAGCGGGACCCACAATGAGCAGTTCTTC. This translates into CASSPRLASGTHNEQFF.

V usage is TRBV29-1 and J usage is TRBJ2-7, with D perhaps given as TRBD1 or TRBD2 (5 bases each). V was clipped by 2 bases and J by 0 bases, with 8 bases between them. The CDR3 is 13 amino acids. The germline V gene encodes CDR1 SQVTM and CDR2 ANQGSEA. CDR3 nucleotides: TGCAGCGTTGAATGGGGGAGCTCCTACGAGCAGTACTTC. Translation: CSVEWGSSYEQYF.

This chain links TRBV12-3 or TRBV12-4 with TRBJ2-7; a weak D match, TRBD2 (6 bases). The V end lost 0 bases, the J end lost 2 bases, and 17 bases lay between the germline ends. This CDR3 comprises 17 residues. The CDR3 DNA follows: TGTGCCAGCAGTTTAGCGCACACCGGGGGTTACGCCTACGAGCAGTACTTC. Its protein is CASSLAHTGGYAYEQYF.

The V call is TRBV20-1, the J call TRBJ2-3; 14 bases fit TRBD2. The germline V gene encodes CDR1 DFQATT and CDR2 SNEGSKA (reference sequence). This CDR3 region has 17 residues. The trim removed 3 bases at V and 4 bases at J, leaving 9 bases unmatched. The DNA of the CDR3 is TGCAGTGCTAGCTCCGGGACTAGCGGGAGTTTCGCAGATACGCAGTATTTT. It codes for CSASSGTSGSFADTQYF.

About this clonotype itself: One end of the junction is discordant with germline, which a read error may explain. The chain uses TRBV5-6 and TRBJ2-1; D might be TRBD1 (6 bases). Germline V gene data show CDR1 as SGHDT and CDR2 as YYEEEE. The CDR3 length is 19 residues. CDR3 region: CAISSGLLCLDRAYNEQFF. CDR3 nucleotide sequence: TGTGCCATCAGCTCCGGGCTCCTCTGCTTGGACAGAGCCTACAATGAGCAGTTCTTC.

The table lists this clonotype with a few counts. The chain joins TRBV10-3 to TRBJ2-2; D is perhaps TRBD2 (7 bases). Germline V gene lookup returns CDR1 ENHRY and CDR2 SYGVKD. Between the trimmed V and J ends, which lost 6 bases and 4 bases, there was a span of 15 bases. The CDR3 length is 15 residues. This CDR3 reads CAISLAGARTGELFF. Here the CDR3 DNA reads TGTGCCATCAGCCTTGCGGGGGCGCGCACCGGGGAGCTGTTTTTT.

This chain connects TRBV29-1 to TRBJ1-1; D uncertain. This CDR3 region has 13 residues. V was shortened by 6 bases and J by 1 base, with 12 bases between the two germline ends. Germline loops: CDR1 SQVTM, CDR2 ANQGSEA. The CDR3: CSVTTRGNTEAFF. The CDR3 DNA reads TGCAGCGTGACGACTCGGGGGAACACTGAAGCTTTCTTT. Full variable domain (remainder filled in from reference TRBV29-1 and TRBJ1-1): SAVISQKPSRDICQRGTSLTIQCQVDSQVTMMFWYRQQPGQSLTLIATANQGSEATYESGFVIDKFPISRPNLTFSTLTVSNMSPEDSSIYLCSVTTRGNTEAFFGQGTRLTVV.

This clonotype has a handful of counts. This chain links TRBV3-1 with TRBJ2-3; D not resolved. The CDR3 has 12 amino acids. Germline V gives CDR1 LGHDT, CDR2 YNNKEL (reference sequence). Trimming removed 2 bases at V and 4 bases at J, with 4 bases between. Here the CDR3 DNA reads TGTGCCAGCAGCCAAAGGCCAGATACGCAGTATTTT. Translated, it gives CASSQRPDTQYF.

At least ten counts were recorded for this clonotype. V gene TRBV5-1 combines with J gene TRBJ1-1; 7 bases are shared with TRBD1. V shed 0 bases and J 5 bases; nucleotides not matched to a gene: 10. The CDR3 consists of 16 residues. Germline V gene lookup returns CDR1 SGHRS and CDR2 YFSETQ. The CDR3 nucleotides read TGCGCCAGCAGCTTGGGGCCGACAGGGTCTGGGACTGAAGCTTTCTTT. Translated, it gives CASSLGPTGSGTEAFF. The variable domain in full, completed from reference TRBV5-1 and TRBJ1-1, reads KAGVTQTPRYLIKTRGQQVTLSCSPISGHRSVSWYQQTPGQGLQFLFEYFSETQRNKGNFPGRFSGRQFSNSRSEMNVSTLELGDSALYLCASSLGPTGSGTEAFFGQGTRLTVV.

The chain carries TRBV12-3 or TRBV12-4 and TRBJ2-3; 7 bases match TRBD2. The J segment lost 10 bases and the V segment lost 2 bases, leaving 6 bases of the junction unmatched. The length of the CDR3 is 13 residues. The CDR3 region is CASSLSTSDAQYF. DNA of the CDR3: TGTGCCAGCAGTTTATCTACTAGCGATGCGCAGTATTTT.

This clonotype was detected a few times. The chain employs TRBV20-1 and TRBJ2-6; TRBD1 is a possible D gene (5 bases). The CDR3 contains 13 residues. V gave up 3 bases and J gave up 2 bases, with 5 bases separating them. Germline V gives CDR1 DFQATT, CDR2 SNEGSKA (reference sequence). CDR3 in amino acids: CSASRAGANVLTF. The CDR3 coding sequence is TGCAGTGCTAGCAGGGCTGGGGCCAACGTCCTGACTTTC.

In this sample, this clonotype turned up a few times. CDR3 nucleotide sequence: TGTGCCAGCAGCTTAGGCGGTACAGGGGGCACTGAGCAGTTCTTC. Protein: CASSLGGTGGTEQFF. The chain joins TRBV7-2 to TRBJ2-1; TRBD1 aligns across 9 bases. Germline assignment: CDR1 SGHTA and CDR2 FQGNSA. Germline trimming cut 1 base from V and 9 bases from J; bases unmatched to any gene: 7. The CDR3 is 15 amino acids.

This clonotype was seen only a few times. The chain carries TRBV12-3 or TRBV12-4 and TRBJ1-3; D remains unclear. This CDR3 region has 16 residues. With 3 bases removed from V and 6 bases from J, the gap between germline ends came to 18 bases. CDR3 nucleotides: TGTGCCAGCAGTTTGGAGGCCGCTAGGTTCGAAAACACCATATATTTT. It encodes CASSLEAARFENTIYF.

This clonotype was detected many times. This rearrangement joins TRBV5-1 to TRBJ1-1; no clear D. The germline V gene has CDR1 SGHRS and CDR2 YFSETQ. The CDR3 consists of 15 residues. V was clipped by 0 bases and J by 3 bases, with 12 bases between them. The DNA for the CDR3 is TGCGCCAGCAGCTTGGGGACGGACCAGGACACTGAAGCTTTCTTT. Amino acids: CASSLGTDQDTEAFF.

This clonotype has only a few counts. The rearrangement uses TRBV20-1 and TRBJ2-3; 16 bases agree with TRBD2. Germline values: CDR1 DFQATT, CDR2 SNEGSKA (reference sequence). With 5 bases clipped from V and 1 base from J, the junction kept 15 bases outside the gene matches. There are 20 residues in the CDR3. CDR3: CSAAPLPGLAGGVGTDTQYF. In DNA, the CDR3 is TGCAGTGCTGCCCCACTCCCGGGACTAGCGGGGGGGGTGGGCACAGATACGCAGTATTTT.

This clonotype was seen a handful of times. The chain couples TRBV10-3 to TRBJ2-5; D possibly corresponds to TRBD1 (5 bases). The CDR3 has 14 amino acids. The V end lost 6 bases, the J end lost 5 bases, and 16 bases lay between the germline ends. The germline gives CDR1 ENHRY, CDR2 SYGVKD. The CDR3 region has the DNA TGTGCCATCAGGGCCGATGGGGCGCGGGAGACCCAGTACTTC. As protein: CAIRADGARETQYF.

The CDR3 is CASTPGLAGDIEQFF. CDR3 coding DNA: TGCGCCAGCACCCCGGGACTAGCGGGAGATATTGAGCAGTTCTTC. This sequence joins TRBV5-1 and TRBJ2-1; 14 bases align to TRBD2. In germline, CDR1 is SGHRS, CDR2 YFSETQ. Trimming at V came to 6 bases and at J to 9 bases, leaving 8 bases not matched to a gene. This CDR3 has 15 residues.

This clonotype was picked up a small number of times. The chain has TRBV5-1 and TRBJ1-3; no firm D call. This CDR3 region has 14 residues. Trimming stripped 0 bases from V and 0 bases from J, with 4 bases between. The germline gives CDR1 SGHRS, CDR2 YFSETQ. In DNA, the CDR3 is TGCGCCAGCAGCTTGGAAGTCTCTGGAAACACCATATATTTT. This codes for CASSLEVSGNTIYF.

This clonotype was seen a few times. The gene calls are TRBV24-1 and TRBJ2-2, with D unclear. Germline CDR1 is KGHDR and CDR2 is SFDVKD. Deletions cut 1 base from V and 3 bases from J, with 14 bases between. The CDR3 is made up of 17 amino acids. The CDR3 DNA sequence: TGTGCCACCAGTGATTTTAGGAGACAAGGAGACACCGGGGAGCTGTTTTTT. Protein: CATSDFRRQGDTGELFF.

This clonotype was recorded a few times. This rearrangement joins TRBV5-1 to TRBJ2-7, with TRBD1 identical over 8 bases. The germline V gene encodes CDR1 SGHRS and CDR2 YFSETQ. Losses at the gene ends were 3 bases for V and 6 bases for J; bases not matched to a gene: 11. This CDR3 comprises 15 residues. The CDR3 is CASSSSTGVLCEQYV. The CDR3 DNA sequence: TGCGCCAGCAGCTCCTCGACAGGGGTTCTCTGCGAGCAGTACGTC.

J is TRBJ2-7 and V is TRBV2; TRBD1 aligns across 9 bases. Germline loops: CDR1 SNHLY, CDR2 FYNNEI. The CDR3 has 14 amino acids. Trimming removed 6 bases from V and 5 bases from J; junction bases left unmatched: 8. CDR3 bases: TGTGCCAGCAGCCGCGGGACAGGGAGGAACGAGCAGTACGTC. Translated, it gives CASSRGTGRNEQYV.

This clonotype has a count of ten or more. The J gene is TRBJ1-5, the V gene TRBV12-3 or TRBV12-4; 7 positions agree with TRBD1. The CDR3 contains 14 residues. V shed 6 bases and J 4 bases; nucleotides not matched to a gene: 6. The CDR3 reads CASSVGTENQPQHF. CDR3 DNA: TGTGCCAGCAGCGTAGGGACAGAGAATCAGCCCCAGCATTTT.

The chain is built from TRBV20-1 and TRBJ2-5; 8 bases are shared with TRBD2. Losses at the gene ends were 5 bases for V and 4 bases for J; bases not matched to a gene: 9. This CDR3 region has 14 residues. Germline loops: CDR1 DFQATT, CDR2 SNEGSKA (reference sequence). CDR3 bases: TGCAGTGCTGGAAGTAGCGGGGTAGCAGAGACCCAGTACTTC. Protein sequence: CSAGSSGVAETQYF.

This clonotype was counted between two and nine times. The J gene is TRBJ2-1, the V gene TRBV7-3, with a possible D match to TRBD2 (6 bases). V lost 5 bases, J lost 2 bases, and 16 bases lay in between. Germline CDR1 is SGHTA and CDR2 is FQGTGA. There are 16 residues in the CDR3. CDR3 nucleotide sequence: TGTGCCAGCAGCCAACACGGGACTCTGGCCTACAATGAGCAGTTCTTC. Amino acid sequence: CASSQHGTLAYNEQFF.

This clonotype has just a few counts. The chain couples TRBV12-3 or TRBV12-4 to TRBJ2-7; 7 positions agree with TRBD1. This CDR3 is 15 amino acids long. The V and J ends lost 0 bases and 2 bases, in that order; junction bases with no gene match: 4. The CDR3 nucleotides are TGTGCCAGCAGTTTAGCCTTGACAGGGACCTACGAGCAGTACTTC. This encodes CASSLALTGTYEQYF.

This clonotype was observed many times. The J gene is TRBJ2-1, the V gene TRBV20-1; 13 bases agree with TRBD2. The CDR3 length is 18 residues. Germline assignment: CDR1 DFQATT and CDR2 SNEGSKA (reference sequence). The trim removed 3 bases at V and 8 bases at J, leaving 16 bases unmatched. The DNA for the CDR3 is TGCAGTGCTAGTTACTTGAAAGTCGGACTAGCGGGAGATTATGAGCAGTTCTTC. Encoded protein: CSASYLKVGLAGDYEQFF.

This clonotype appeared a few times. This chain uses TRBV5-1 with TRBJ2-7, with D uncertain. Trimming removed 1 base from V and 0 bases from J, with 11 bases in between. This CDR3 region has 15 residues. The germline CDR1 and CDR2 sequences are SGHRS and YFSETQ. The CDR3 nucleotides are TGCGCCAGCAGCTTGTACGCGGAGACCTCCTACGAGCAGTACTTC. It encodes CASSLYAETSYEQYF.

The rearrangement uses TRBV10-3 and TRBJ2-5, with 10 positions matching TRBD1. The CDR3 is 15 residues long. Trimming at V came to 0 bases and at J to 6 bases, leaving 4 bases not matched to a gene. Germline assignment: CDR1 ENHRY and CDR2 SYGVKD. The CDR3 nucleotides are TGTGCCATCAGTGAGTCCGGGACAGGGGTTCAGACCCAGTACTTC. Residues: CAISESGTGVQTQYF.

This rearrangement joins TRBV27 to TRBJ1-1; 8 positions agree with TRBD1. The germline CDR1 and CDR2 sequences are MNHEY and SMNVEV (reference sequence). This CDR3 contains 16 residues. Trimming removed 0 bases from V and 6 bases from J; junction bases left unmatched: 9. CDR3 nucleotide sequence: TGTGCCAGCAGTTTATCTAGGACAGGGTTTCTGGCTGAAGCTTTCTTT. It is translated as CASSLSRTGFLAEAFF.

The chain recombines TRBV5-1 with TRBJ1-6; 7 nucleotides agree with TRBD1. V shed 5 bases and J 10 bases; nucleotides not matched to a gene: 12. The CDR3 length is 15 residues. CDR1 is SGHRS, CDR2 YFSETQ, per germline. CDR3 sequence: CASRVRDSSKSPLHF. The CDR3 DNA reads TGCGCCAGCAGGGTCCGGGACAGCTCAAAATCACCCCTCCACTTT. Complete variable domain (other parts from reference TRBV5-1 and TRBJ1-6): KAGVTQTPRYLIKTRGQQVTLSCSPISGHRSVSWYQQTPGQGLQFLFEYFSETQRNKGNFPGRFSGRQFSNSRSEMNVSTLELGDSALYLCASRVRDSSKSPLHFGNGTRLTVT.